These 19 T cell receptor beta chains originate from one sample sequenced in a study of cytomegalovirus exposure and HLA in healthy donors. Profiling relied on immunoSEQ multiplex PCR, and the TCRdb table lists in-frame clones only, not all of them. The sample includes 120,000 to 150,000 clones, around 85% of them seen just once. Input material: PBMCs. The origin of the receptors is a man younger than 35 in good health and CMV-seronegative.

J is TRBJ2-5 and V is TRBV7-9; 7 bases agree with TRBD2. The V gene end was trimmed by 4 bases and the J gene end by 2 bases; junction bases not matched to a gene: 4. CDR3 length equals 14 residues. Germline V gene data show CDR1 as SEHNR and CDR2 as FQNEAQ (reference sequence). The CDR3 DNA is TGTGCCAGCAGCTCCCCGGGACTACAAGAGACCCAGTACTTC. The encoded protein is CASSSPGLQETQYF.

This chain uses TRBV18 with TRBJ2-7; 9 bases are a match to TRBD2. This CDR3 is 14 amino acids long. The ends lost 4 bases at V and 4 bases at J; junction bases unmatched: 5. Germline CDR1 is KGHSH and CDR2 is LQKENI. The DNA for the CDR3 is TGTGCCAGCTCACGCCCGCGGGGGGGTTACGAGCAGTACTTC. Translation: CASSRPRGGYEQYF.

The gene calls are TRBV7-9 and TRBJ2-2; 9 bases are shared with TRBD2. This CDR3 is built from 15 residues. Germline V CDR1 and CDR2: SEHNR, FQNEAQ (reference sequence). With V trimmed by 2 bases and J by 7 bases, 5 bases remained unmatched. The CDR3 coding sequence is TGTGCCAGCAGCTTAAGCGGGAGGTCCTTCGGGGAGCTGTTTTTT. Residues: CASSLSGRSFGELFF.

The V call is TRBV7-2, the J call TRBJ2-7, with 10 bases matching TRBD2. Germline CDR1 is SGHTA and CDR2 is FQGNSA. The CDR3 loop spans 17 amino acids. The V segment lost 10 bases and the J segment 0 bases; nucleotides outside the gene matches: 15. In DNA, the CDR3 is TGTGCCACTCCCCCGGGGACTAGCGTATTAGTCTCCTACGAGCAGTACTTC. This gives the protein CATPPGTSVLVSYEQYF.

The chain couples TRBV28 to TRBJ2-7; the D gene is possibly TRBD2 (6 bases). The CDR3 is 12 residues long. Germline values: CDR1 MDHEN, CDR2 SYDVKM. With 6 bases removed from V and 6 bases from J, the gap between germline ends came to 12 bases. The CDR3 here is CASRGEGGEQYF. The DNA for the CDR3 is TGTGCCAGCAGGGGTGAGGGAGGCGAGCAGTACTTC. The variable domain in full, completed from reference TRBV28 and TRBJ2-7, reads DVKVTQSSRYLVKRTGEKVFLECVQDMDHENMFWYRQDPGLGLRLIYFSYDVKMKEKGDIPEGYSVSREKKERFSLILESASTNQTSMYLCASRGEGGEQYFGPGTRLTVT.

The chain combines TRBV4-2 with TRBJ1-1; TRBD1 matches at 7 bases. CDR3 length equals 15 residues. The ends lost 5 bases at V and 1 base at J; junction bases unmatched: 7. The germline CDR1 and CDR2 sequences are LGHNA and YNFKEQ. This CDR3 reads CASSLENRGNTEAFF. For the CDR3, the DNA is TGTGCCAGCAGCTTAGAGAACAGGGGGAACACTGAAGCTTTCTTT.

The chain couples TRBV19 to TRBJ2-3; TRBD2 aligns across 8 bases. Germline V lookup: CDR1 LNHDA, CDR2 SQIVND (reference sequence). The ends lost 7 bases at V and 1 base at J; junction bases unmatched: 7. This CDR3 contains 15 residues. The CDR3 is CASIARGAGTDTQYF. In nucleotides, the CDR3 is TGTGCCAGTATAGCGCGGGGGGCAGGCACAGATACGCAGTATTTT. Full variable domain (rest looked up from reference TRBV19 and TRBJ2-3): DGGITQSPKYLFRKEGQNVTLSCEQNLNHDAMYWYRQDPGQGLRLIYYSQIVNDFQKGDIAEGYSVSREKKESFPLTVTSAQKNPTAFYLCASIARGAGTDTQYFGPGTRLTVL.

The CDR3 region is CASSTWTGSHGYTF. The DNA of the CDR3 is TGTGCCAGTAGTACCTGGACAGGTAGCCATGGCTACACCTTC. The chain recombines TRBV19 with TRBJ1-2, with 7 nucleotides matching TRBD1. CDR3 size: 14 residues. Germline V gene lookup returns CDR1 LNHDA and CDR2 SQIVND (reference sequence). Trimming removed 4 bases from V and 6 bases from J; junction bases left unmatched: 8.

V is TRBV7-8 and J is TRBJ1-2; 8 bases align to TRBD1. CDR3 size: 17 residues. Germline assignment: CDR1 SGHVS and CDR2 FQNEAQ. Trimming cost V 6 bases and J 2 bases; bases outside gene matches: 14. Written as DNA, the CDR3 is TGTGCCAGCAGTTTGGATCTTGGACAGGGCCAGAACTATGGCTACACCTTC. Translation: CASSLDLGQGQNYGYTF. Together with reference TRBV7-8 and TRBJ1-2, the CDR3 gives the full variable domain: GAGVSQSPRYKVAKRGQDVALRCDPISGHVSLFWYQQALGQGPEFLTYFQNEAQLDKSGLPSDRFFAERPEGSVSTLKIQRTQQEDSAVYLCASSLDLGQGQNYGYTFGSGTRLTVV.

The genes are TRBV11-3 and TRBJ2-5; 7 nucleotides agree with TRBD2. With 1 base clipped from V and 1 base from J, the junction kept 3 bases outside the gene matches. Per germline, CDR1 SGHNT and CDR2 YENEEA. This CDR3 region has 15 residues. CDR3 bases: TGTGCCAGCAGCTTAGCTAGCGGATTCCAAGAGACCCAGTACTTC. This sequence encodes CASSLASGFQETQYF.

The CDR3 sequence: CASSSRLAGVHEQYF. The CDR3 DNA sequence: TGTGCCAGCAGCTCAAGACTAGCGGGAGTCCACGAGCAGTACTTC. V is TRBV11-2 and J is TRBJ2-7, with 12 positions matching TRBD2. This CDR3 contains 15 residues. V gave up 4 bases and J gave up 5 bases; unmatched junction bases: 6. Germline assignment: CDR1 SGHAT and CDR2 FQNNGV.

The CDR3 region is CASRLTSGTSTDTQYF. The CDR3 DNA follows: TGTGCCAGCAGGTTGACTAGCGGGACAAGCACAGATACGCAGTATTTT. This chain links TRBV6-6 with TRBJ2-3, with 11 bases that match TRBD2. V was pared by 6 bases and J by 0 bases, with 5 bases of the junction left unmatched. Per germline, CDR1 MNHNY and CDR2 SVGAGI (reference sequence). This CDR3 is built from 16 residues.

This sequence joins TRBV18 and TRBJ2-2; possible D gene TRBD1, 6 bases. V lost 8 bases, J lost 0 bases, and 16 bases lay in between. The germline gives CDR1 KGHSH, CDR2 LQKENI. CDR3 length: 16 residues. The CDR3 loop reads CASREQGRTNTGELFF. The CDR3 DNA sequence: TGTGCCAGCAGAGAGCAGGGGCGTACGAACACCGGGGAGCTGTTTTTT.

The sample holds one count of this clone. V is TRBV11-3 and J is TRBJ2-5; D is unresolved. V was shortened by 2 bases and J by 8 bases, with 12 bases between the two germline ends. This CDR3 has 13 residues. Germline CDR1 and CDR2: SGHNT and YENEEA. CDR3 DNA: TGTGCCAGCAGCTTAACAGACAAGAGAACCCAGTACTTC. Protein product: CASSLTDKRTQYF.

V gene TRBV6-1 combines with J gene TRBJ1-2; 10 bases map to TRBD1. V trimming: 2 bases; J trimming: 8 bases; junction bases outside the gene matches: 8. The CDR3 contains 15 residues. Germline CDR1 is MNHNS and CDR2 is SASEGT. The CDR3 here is CASSETGTGAWGYTF. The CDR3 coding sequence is TGTGCCAGCAGTGAAACCGGGACAGGGGCGTGGGGCTACACCTTC.

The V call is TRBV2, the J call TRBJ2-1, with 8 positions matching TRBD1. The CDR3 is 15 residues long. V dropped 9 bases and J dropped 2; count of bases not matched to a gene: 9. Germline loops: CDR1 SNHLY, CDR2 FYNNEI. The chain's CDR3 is CASEFGTGAYNEQFF. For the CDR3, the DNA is TGTGCCAGTGAGTTTGGGACAGGAGCCTACAATGAGCAGTTCTTC.

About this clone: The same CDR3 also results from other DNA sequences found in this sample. CDR3 sequence (DNA): TGTGCCAGCAGTTACAAGCGGAGCTCCTACGAGCAGTACTTC. Translated: CASSYKRSSYEQYF. V is TRBV6-5 and J is TRBJ2-7; possible D gene TRBD2, 5 bases. The germline gives CDR1 MNHEY, CDR2 SVGAGI. V dropped 2 bases and J dropped 0 bases, with 8 bases sitting between them. The CDR3 totals 14 residues.

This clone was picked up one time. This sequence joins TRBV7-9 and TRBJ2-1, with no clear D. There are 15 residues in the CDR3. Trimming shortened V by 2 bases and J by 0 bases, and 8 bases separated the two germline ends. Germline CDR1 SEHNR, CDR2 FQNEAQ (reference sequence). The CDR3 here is CASSLPGSSYNEQFF. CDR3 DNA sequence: TGTGCCAGCAGCTTACCCGGGTCCTCCTACAATGAGCAGTTCTTC.

CDR3 DNA: TGTGCCAGCAGCCCGCAACAGGGGGTAAGAGCCTACGAGCAGTACTTC. The encoded protein is CASSPQQGVRAYEQYF. This sequence joins TRBV7-6 and TRBJ2-7, with 8 bases lining up with TRBD1. Trimming took 5 bases from V and 2 from J; bases not matched to a gene: 11. Germline V gene sequence: CDR1 SGHVS, CDR2 FNYEAQ. The CDR3 spans 16 residues.